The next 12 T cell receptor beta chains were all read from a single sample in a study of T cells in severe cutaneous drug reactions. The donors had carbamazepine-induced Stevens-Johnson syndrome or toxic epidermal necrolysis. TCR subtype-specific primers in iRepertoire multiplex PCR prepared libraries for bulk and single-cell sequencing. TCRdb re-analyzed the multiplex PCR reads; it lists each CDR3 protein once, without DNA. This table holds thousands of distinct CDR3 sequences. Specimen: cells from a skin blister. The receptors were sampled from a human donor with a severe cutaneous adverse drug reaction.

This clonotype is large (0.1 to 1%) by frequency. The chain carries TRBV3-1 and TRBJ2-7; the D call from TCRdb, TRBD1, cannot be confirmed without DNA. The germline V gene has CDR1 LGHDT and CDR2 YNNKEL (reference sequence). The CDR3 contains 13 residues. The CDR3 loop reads CASSQTGYYEQYF.

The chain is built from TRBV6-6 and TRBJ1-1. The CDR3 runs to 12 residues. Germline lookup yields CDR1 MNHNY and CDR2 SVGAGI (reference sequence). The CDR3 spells CASRIPDSEAFF.

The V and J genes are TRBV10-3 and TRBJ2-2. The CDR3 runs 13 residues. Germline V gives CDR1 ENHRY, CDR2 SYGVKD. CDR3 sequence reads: CAIRPGTTGELFF.

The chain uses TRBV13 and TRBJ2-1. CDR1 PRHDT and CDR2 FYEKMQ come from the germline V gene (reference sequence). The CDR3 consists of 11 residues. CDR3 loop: CASSLEGEQFF.

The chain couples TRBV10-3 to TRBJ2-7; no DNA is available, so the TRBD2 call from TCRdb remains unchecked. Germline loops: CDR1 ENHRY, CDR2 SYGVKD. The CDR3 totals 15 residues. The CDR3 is CAISDPRDYNYEQYF.

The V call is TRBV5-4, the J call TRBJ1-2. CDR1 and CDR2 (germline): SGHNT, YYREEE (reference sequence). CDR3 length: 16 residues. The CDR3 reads CASSPPRGRLGYGYTF.

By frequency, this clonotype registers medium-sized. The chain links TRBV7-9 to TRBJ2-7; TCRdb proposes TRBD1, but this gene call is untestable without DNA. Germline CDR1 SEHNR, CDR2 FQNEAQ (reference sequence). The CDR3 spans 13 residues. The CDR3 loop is CASSPPGGLEQYF.

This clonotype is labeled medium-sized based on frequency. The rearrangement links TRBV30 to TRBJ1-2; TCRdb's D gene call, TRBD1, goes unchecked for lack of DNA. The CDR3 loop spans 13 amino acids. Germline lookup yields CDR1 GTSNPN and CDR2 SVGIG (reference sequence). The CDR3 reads CACRWGGGYGYTF.

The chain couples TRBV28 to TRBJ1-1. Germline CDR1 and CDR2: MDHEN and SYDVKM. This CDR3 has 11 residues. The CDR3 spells CATWNHSGAFF. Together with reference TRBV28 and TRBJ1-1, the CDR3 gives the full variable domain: DVKVTQSSRYLVKRTGEKVFLECVQDMDHENMFWYRQDPGLGLRLIYFSYDVKMKEKGDIPEGYSVSREKKERFSLILESASTNQTSMYLCATWNHSGAFFGQGTRLTVV.

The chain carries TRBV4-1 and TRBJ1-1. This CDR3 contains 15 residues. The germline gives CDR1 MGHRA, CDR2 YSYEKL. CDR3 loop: CASSQPGLGNTEAFF.

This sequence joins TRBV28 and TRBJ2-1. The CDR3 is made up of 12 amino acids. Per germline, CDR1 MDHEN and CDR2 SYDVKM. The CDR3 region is CATMATGNEQFF.

The CDR3: CASSLGIIDEQFF. The genes are TRBV5-6 and TRBJ2-1. This CDR3 is built from 13 residues. Germline V lookup: CDR1 SGHDT, CDR2 YYEEEE.